The present T cell receptor (beta chain) was sequenced within a study of blood T cell repertoires in COVID-19. Looking at the study overall: Sites across the United States, Italy and Spain contributed samples from acute and convalescent COVID-19.

Per the original methods: Reference gene primers were amplified, and this amplification served to estimate nucleated cell counts. Assay used: immunoSEQ multiplex PCR; TCRdb lists only in-frame clones, some missing. The V and J calls and the clone size are those of that table, but D and trimming were determined from the DNA. The data show fewer than 65,000 clones, with 91% seen just once and over 6.5% held by the top ten. In germline, CDR1 is LGHNA, CDR2 YNFKEQ. This CDR3 is 13 amino acids long. Trimming took 0 bases from V and 10 from J, leaving 10 bases between them. The specimen sequenced was peripheral blood. The chain is built from TRBV4-2 and TRBJ1-5; the D is unclear. The receptor's source is a woman in her fifties or sixties with active or convalescent COVID-19. The CDR3 sequence is CASSQERVTPQHF. In nucleotides, the CDR3 is TGTGCCAGCAGCCAAGAACGGGTTACCCCCCAGCATTTT.